The 17 T cell receptor beta chains below all came from one sample that was sequenced in a study of shared clonotypes between healthy human individuals. Clones were sequenced by immunoSEQ multiplex PCR, and TCRdb holds only the in-frame ones, with some missing. This sample has some 2 million clones, with 85% to 95% found just once. Naive CD8 isolation took CD45RO-negative cells positively selected for CCR7 and excluded terminally differentiated effector memory CD45RA+ cells. The sample taken for sequencing was naive CD8+ T cells sorted from blood. The receptors shown here come from a man younger than 35 in good health.

The rearrangement links TRBV28 to TRBJ1-2, with TRBD1 identical over 7 bases. The CDR3 spans 15 residues. Germline-derived CDR1 and CDR2 are MDHEN and SYDVKM. The J segment lost 6 bases and the V segment lost 6 bases, leaving 13 bases of the junction unmatched. The CDR3 sequence is CASSLVTGAVDGYTF. The CDR3 DNA sequence: TGTGCCAGCAGCCTAGTAACAGGGGCTGTGGATGGCTACACCTTC.

In nucleotides, the CDR3 is TGTGCCAGCAGCCACCCGCTAAGGAAGGGGGCATCAAGCTACGAGCAGTACTTC. Its translation: CASSHPLRKGASSYEQYF. The chain joins TRBV14 to TRBJ2-7, with 7 bases aligning to TRBD1. The V gene end was trimmed by 3 bases and the J gene end by 3 bases; junction bases not matched to a gene: 17. The CDR3 runs 18 residues. Germline CDR1 is SGHDN and CDR2 is FVKESK.

V gene TRBV5-1 combines with J gene TRBJ1-2, with a possible D match to TRBD1 (5 bases). The CDR3 is 13 residues long. Germline V lookup: CDR1 SGHRS, CDR2 YFSETQ. Trimming took 0 bases from V and 6 from J, leaving 9 bases between them. The CDR3 here is CASSLDQGDGYTF. In DNA, the CDR3 is TGCGCCAGCAGCTTGGATCAGGGTGATGGCTACACCTTC.

This chain joins TRBV4-1 and TRBJ2-5; D not resolved. This CDR3 is 14 amino acids long. Trimming removed 1 base at V and 2 bases at J, with 8 bases between. Germline loops: CDR1 MGHRA, CDR2 YSYEKL. The CDR3 sequence is CASSQVNLQETQYF. DNA for the CDR3: TGCGCCAGCAGCCAAGTTAACCTGCAAGAGACCCAGTACTTC.

The CDR3 nucleotides read TGTGCCAGCAGCGTAGACGGGGGCGACCAAGCCAAAAACATTCAGTACTTC. Translated: CASSVDGGDQAKNIQYF. The chain couples TRBV9 to TRBJ2-4; D is tentatively TRBD1 or TRBD2 (6 bases each). The germline gives CDR1 SGDLS, CDR2 YYNGEE. This CDR3 region has 17 residues. Trimming took off 0 bases at V and 0 bases at J, with 13 bases between the two ends. Variable domain in full (rest from reference TRBV9 and TRBJ2-4): DSGVTQTPKHLITATGQRVTLRCSPRSGDLSVYWYQQSLDQGLQFLIQYYNGEERAKGNILERFSAQQFPDLHSELNLSSLELGDSALYFCASSVDGGDQAKNIQYFGAGTRLSVL.

The chain couples TRBV2 to TRBJ2-7, with D possibly being TRBD1 (5 bases). The CDR3 runs to 13 residues. Trimming removed 8 bases at V and 4 bases at J, with 15 bases between. The germline CDR1 and CDR2 sequences are SNHLY and FYNNEI. DNA for the CDR3: TGTGCCAGCGGCTGGACACCGGAATACGAGCAGTACTTC. Its protein is CASGWTPEYEQYF.

This clone was counted once. V and J are TRBV2 and TRBJ2-1, with D perhaps being TRBD1 or TRBD2 (6 bases each). The CDR3 totals 12 residues. V dropped 11 bases and J dropped 9 bases, with 17 bases sitting between them. Per germline, CDR1 SNHLY and CDR2 FYNNEI. The CDR3 DNA sequence: TGTGCCTACACGGGGGCCTCTGGTGAGCAGTTCTTC. Translated: CAYTGASGEQFF.

This chain joins TRBV25-1 and TRBJ2-5; TRBD1 is a possible D gene (5 bases). Between the trimmed V and J ends, which lost 1 base and 2 bases, there was a span of 8 bases. In germline, CDR1 is MGHDK, CDR2 SYGVNS. There are 14 residues in the CDR3. As DNA, the CDR3 is TGTGCCAGCAGTGAATGGGGCCAGCAAGAGACCCAGTACTTC. Protein: CASSEWGQQETQYF.

The chain links TRBV30 to TRBJ1-2; D possibly corresponds to TRBD1 (6 bases). The V and J ends lost 5 bases and 8 bases respectively, with 15 bases between them. The V gene's germline CDR1 is GTSNPN and CDR2 SVGIG (reference sequence). The CDR3 length is 12 residues. CDR3 in amino acids: CAWSGAGGGYTF. CDR3 nucleotide sequence: TGTGCCTGGTCAGGGGCTGGCGGCGGCTACACCTTC.

The CDR3 is CSAEVQNTDTQYF. In DNA form, the CDR3 reads TGCAGCGCCGAGGTCCAGAACACAGATACGCAGTATTTT. The gene calls are TRBV29-1 and TRBJ2-3; D gene unclear. Trimming pared 7 bases from V and 2 bases from J, leaving 13 bases between. Germline assignment: CDR1 SQVTM and CDR2 ANQGSEA. This CDR3 spans 13 amino acids.

The V and J genes are TRBV10-1 and TRBJ2-7, with TRBD2 matching over 7 bases. The V segment lost 6 bases and the J segment 3 bases; nucleotides outside the gene matches: 8. This CDR3 comprises 14 residues. The V gene's germline CDR1 is WNHNN and CDR2 SYGVQD (reference sequence). The CDR3 reads CASRGTTLNYEQYF. DNA for the CDR3: TGCGCCAGCAGGGGGACTACTCTCAACTACGAGCAGTACTTC.

Details on this clone: Other DNA sequences in this specimen translate into the identical CDR3. The chain carries TRBV5-1 and TRBJ2-7, with D possibly being TRBD1 (5 bases). Germline CDR1 and CDR2: SGHRS and YFSETQ. This CDR3 spans 14 amino acids. The ends were cut back, 0 bases at V and 4 bases at J, with 11 bases in the middle. The CDR3 sequence: CASSLGQGSYEQYF. In DNA, the CDR3 is TGCGCCAGCAGCTTGGGGCAGGGTTCGTACGAGCAGTACTTC.

This sequence joins TRBV4-1 and TRBJ1-1; D is perhaps TRBD1 (5 bases). V was pared by 1 base and J by 1 base, with 13 bases between. This CDR3 spans 16 amino acids. Germline-derived CDR1 and CDR2 are MGHRA and YSYEKL. The DNA for the CDR3 is TGCGCCAGCAGCCAAGTCAGGGCAGGGACGAACACTGAAGCTTTCTTT. Encoded protein: CASSQVRAGTNTEAFF.

For this clone: Other DNA sequences from this sample encode an identical CDR3 as well. The gene calls are TRBV27 and TRBJ2-7, with D possibly TRBD1 on 5 matching bases. Germline V CDR1 and CDR2: MNHEY, SMNVEV (reference sequence). V lost 8 bases, J lost 2 bases, and 10 bases lay in between. The CDR3 extends over 12 amino acids. The CDR3 DNA sequence: TGTGCCAGCCAGGGTCTCGCCTACGAGCAGTACTTC. It yields the protein CASQGLAYEQYF.

The chain combines TRBV4-1 with TRBJ1-5; tentative D call: TRBD1 (5 bases). With 0 bases removed from V and 6 bases from J, the gap between germline ends came to 9 bases. The CDR3 spans 14 residues. CDR1 and CDR2 from the germline V gene are MGHRA and YSYEKL. CDR3: CASSQDLGVQPQHF. In DNA form, the CDR3 reads TGCGCCAGCAGCCAAGATTTAGGGGTTCAGCCCCAGCATTTT.

The genes are TRBV23-1 and TRBJ2-5; D possibly uses TRBD1 or TRBD2 (5 bases each). TRBV23-1 is designated an ORF whose function remains uncertain. The V and J ends lost 8 bases and 6 bases respectively, with 13 bases between them. The CDR3 has 12 residues. The CDR3 loop is CASGGRVKTQYF. As DNA, the CDR3 is TGCGCCAGCGGAGGCAGGGTAAAGACCCAGTACTTC.

The chain carries TRBV15 and TRBJ2-1; possible D gene TRBD1, 5 bases. CDR3 length: 14 amino acids. Germline CDR1 reads LNHNV; CDR2 reads YYDKDF (reference sequence). Trimming stripped 0 bases from V and 7 bases from J, with 10 bases between. The CDR3 loop is CATSRDRGPNEQFF. Here the CDR3 DNA reads TGTGCCACCAGCAGAGATAGGGGTCCAAATGAGCAGTTCTTC. Looking up the rest from reference TRBV15 and TRBJ2-1 gives the full variable domain: DAMVIQNPRYQVTQFGKPVTLSCSQTLNHNVMYWYQQKSSQAPKLLFHYYDKDFNNEADTPDNFQSRRPNTSFCFLDIRSPGLGDTAMYLCATSRDRGPNEQFFGPGTRLTVL.